This T cell receptor beta chain came from a study of blood T cell repertoires in COVID-19 (dated by TCRdb to 2018 to 2020). Broadly, across the study: Samples from collaborators originated in the United States, Italy and Spain and spanned both the acute and convalescent phases of COVID-19. The prospective study material was composed of cDNA or gDNA derived from T cells, B-cell-depleted T cells, or PBMCs. Deeply sampled blood TCRbeta repertoires from subjects exposed to, actively infected with, or recovered from COVID-19 were included in the dataset. The repertoires were made available in a free public database intended to serve as a resource for research on the immune response to SARS-CoV-2. Samples were obtained from the ongoing ImmuneRACE study (first 160 participants) and from over a thousand subjects provided by 6 global collaborators. Nearly every sample came with metadata listing a de-identified subject ID, COVID-19 status, age in years and sex. HLA class I and class II types, where available, came from metadata supplied by the sample provider rather than from assay-based typing.

About this clone itself: Its antigen target is currently unknown. Base qualities were left out, and no much larger clone turns up one base away.

TCRbeta CDR3 regions were amplified from genomic DNA using the immunoSEQ Assay, a bias-controlled multiplex PCR. The original methods were these. The number of nucleated cells in each sample was estimated by amplification of reference gene primers within the assay. Sequence reads were collapsed and filtered to measure the absolute abundance of every unique TCRbeta CDR3 rearrangement. For each sample, productive Simpson clonality was calculated as the square root of Simpson's diversity index over productive rearrangements. TCRdb limited this immuneACCESS table to in-frame rearrangements with V and J called. A share of clones is missing; checked studies link under half to unresolved V genes, and the rest is unexplained. V, J and clone size are taken as reported in that table, and D and trimming were inferred from the DNA itself. The sample table shows about 310,000 clones, and 85% are seen once. The top ten hold over 1.5% of the sample.

In the prospective study, participants were about 18 to 95 years old, resided in fewer than 25 geographic areas of the United States, and were enrolled through a virtual design. To assign participants to cohorts, the prospective study relied on clinical history that participants themselves reported in a screening survey and a study questionnaire. Exposed participants had been in contact with someone with a PCR-confirmed or clinician-diagnosed COVID-19 case within 2 weeks of study entry. In the prospective study, mobile phlebotomists collected whole blood, serum and a nasopharyngeal or oropharyngeal swab from each participant. Participants in the prospective study had the option to provide additional blood draws and questionnaires over a 2-month period. Prospective study blood samples were shipped either frozen or at room temperature before DNA extraction. Broader findings and caveats from the paper: The quantity of clinical and demographic metadata differed by source and by participant and was supplied without curation.

Reading from cysteine to phenylalanine, the CDR3 counts 16 amino acids. The only DNA kept is the CDR3, 48 bases in frame from the first base. CDR1 and CDR2 were assigned from the germline V gene as SGHTA and FQGNSA. Unmatched junction bases come to 8, with V trimmed by 2 bases and J by 4 bases. The V gene is TRBV7-2 and the J gene is TRBJ1-3; TRBD1 fits 7 bases in the junction. Sequenced input: PBMCs or T cells enriched from blood (not recorded which). This receptor was identified in a woman aged 30 to 39 who had been exposed to COVID-19. The CDR3 region has the sequence CASSLYVQGWGNTIYF. The DNA sequence is TGTGCCAGCAGCTTATACGTACAGGGGTGGGGAAACACCATATATTTT. With the rest looked up from the reference TRBV7-2 and TRBJ1-3 genes rather than sequenced, the full variable domain is GAGVSQSPSNKVTEKGKDVELRCDPISGHTALYWYRQSLGQGLEFLIYFQGNSAPDKSGLPSDRFSAERTGGSVSTLTIQRTQQEDSAVYLCASSLYVQGWGNTIYFGEGSWLTVV.